This TCR beta chain was captured in a study of T-cell memory formation after mild COVID-19. Findings of the study overall: The finding that pre-infection memory included some responding clones suggested that cross-reactive memory joined.

This clonotype was counted many times. Antigen specificity is unknown. CDR1 and CDR2 (germline): LGHDT, YNNKEL (reference sequence). V shed 5 bases, J shed 8 bases, and the junction held 8 bases outside the gene matches. The CDR3 contains 14 residues. One entry per CDR3 protein results from TCRdb running MiXCR on the 5' RACE reads. The table shows about 170,000 distinct CDR3 sequences, with 13% occurring only once. The chain is built from TRBV3-1 and TRBJ1-4; 7 bases align to TRBD1. The TCR was taken from a man between 18 and 29 years old who had mild COVID-19 (a few samples of this study predate the infection). Cell type and time point are not known. The material sequenced was PBMCs or a T cell subset sorted from them (not recorded which). The CDR3 sequence is CASSLTGYYEKLFF. The CDR3 nucleotides read TGTGCCAGCAGCTTGACAGGGTACTACGAAAAACTGTTTTTT. The full variable domain, its missing parts supplied by reference TRBV3-1 and TRBJ1-4, is DTAVSQTPKYLVTQMGNDKSIKCEQNLGHDTMYWYKQDSKKFLKIMFSYNNKELIINETVPNRFSPKSPDKAHLNLHINSLELGDSAVYFCASSLTGYYEKLFFGSGTQLSVL.